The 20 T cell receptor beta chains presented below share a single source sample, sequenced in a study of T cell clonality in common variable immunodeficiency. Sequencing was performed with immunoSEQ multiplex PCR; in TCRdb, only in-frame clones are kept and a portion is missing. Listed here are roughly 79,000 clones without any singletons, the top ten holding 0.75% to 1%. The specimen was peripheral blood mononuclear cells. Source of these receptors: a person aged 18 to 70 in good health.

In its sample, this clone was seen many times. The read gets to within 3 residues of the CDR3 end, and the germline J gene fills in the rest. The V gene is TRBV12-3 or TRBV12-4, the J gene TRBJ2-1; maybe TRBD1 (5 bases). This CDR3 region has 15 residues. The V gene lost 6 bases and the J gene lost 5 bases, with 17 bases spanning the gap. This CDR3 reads CASREGAVRNNEQFF. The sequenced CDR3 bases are TGTGCCAGCAGGGAAGGGGCAGTCAGGAACAATGAG.

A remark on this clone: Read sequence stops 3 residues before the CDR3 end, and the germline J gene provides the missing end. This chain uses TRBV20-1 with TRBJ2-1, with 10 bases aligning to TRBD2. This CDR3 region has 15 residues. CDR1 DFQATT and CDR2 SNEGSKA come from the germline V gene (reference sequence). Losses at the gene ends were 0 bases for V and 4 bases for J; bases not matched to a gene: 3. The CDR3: CSARDVSGGYNEQFF. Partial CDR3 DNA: TGCAGTGCTAGAGATGTTAGCGGGGGGTACAATGAG.

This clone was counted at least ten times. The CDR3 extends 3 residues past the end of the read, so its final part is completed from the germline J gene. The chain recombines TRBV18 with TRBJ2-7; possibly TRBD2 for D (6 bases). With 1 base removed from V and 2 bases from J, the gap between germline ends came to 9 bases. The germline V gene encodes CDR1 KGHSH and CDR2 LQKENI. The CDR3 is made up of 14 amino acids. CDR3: CASSPRRTTYEQYF. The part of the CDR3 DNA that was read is TGTGCCAGCTCACCACGGAGGACTACCTACGAG.

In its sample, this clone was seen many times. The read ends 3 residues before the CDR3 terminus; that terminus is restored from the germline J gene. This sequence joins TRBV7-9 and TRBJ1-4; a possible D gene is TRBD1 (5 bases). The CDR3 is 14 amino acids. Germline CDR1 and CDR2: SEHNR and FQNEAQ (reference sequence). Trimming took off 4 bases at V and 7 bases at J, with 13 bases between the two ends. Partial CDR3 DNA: TGTGCCAGCAGCTCGACAGCCCAAGGTGAAAAA. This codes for CASSSTAQGEK. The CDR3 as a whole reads CASSSTAQGEKLFF.

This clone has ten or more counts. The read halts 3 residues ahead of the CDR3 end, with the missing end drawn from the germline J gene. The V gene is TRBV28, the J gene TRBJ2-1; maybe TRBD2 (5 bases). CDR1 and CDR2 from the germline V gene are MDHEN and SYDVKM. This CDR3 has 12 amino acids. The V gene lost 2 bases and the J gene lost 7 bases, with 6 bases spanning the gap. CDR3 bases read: TGTGCCAGCAGTTTAACTAGGAATGAG. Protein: CASSLTRNE. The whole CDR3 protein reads CASSLTRNEQFF.

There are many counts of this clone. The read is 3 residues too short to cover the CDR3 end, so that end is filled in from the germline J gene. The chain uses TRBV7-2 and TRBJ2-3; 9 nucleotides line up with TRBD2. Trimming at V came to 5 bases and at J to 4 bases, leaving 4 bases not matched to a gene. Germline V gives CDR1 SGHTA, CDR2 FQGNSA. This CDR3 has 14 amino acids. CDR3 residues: CASSNSGRADTQYF. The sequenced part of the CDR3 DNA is TGTGCCAGCAGCAATAGCGGGAGAGCAGATACG.

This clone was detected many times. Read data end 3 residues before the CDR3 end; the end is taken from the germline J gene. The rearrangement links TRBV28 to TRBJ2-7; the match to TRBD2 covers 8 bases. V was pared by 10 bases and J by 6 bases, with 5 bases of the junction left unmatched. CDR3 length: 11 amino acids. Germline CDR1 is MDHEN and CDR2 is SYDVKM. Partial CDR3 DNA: TGTGCCACGGGGGGGTTTGGCGAG. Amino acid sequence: CATGGFGE. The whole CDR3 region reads CATGGFGEQYF.

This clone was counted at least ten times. The part of the CDR3 DNA that was read is TGTGCCGGGGGACTTGACGCGAACACCGGGGAG. This gives the protein CAGGLDANTGE. The whole CDR3 sequence is CAGGLDANTGELFF. The chain uses TRBV30 and TRBJ2-2; possibly TRBD2 for D (6 bases). The read comes to an end 3 residues before the CDR3 does, leaving the germline J gene to fill in the end. There are 14 residues in the CDR3. Germline CDR1 GTSNPN, CDR2 SVGIG (reference sequence). The V end was cut by 8 bases, the J end by 0 bases, with 13 bases between.

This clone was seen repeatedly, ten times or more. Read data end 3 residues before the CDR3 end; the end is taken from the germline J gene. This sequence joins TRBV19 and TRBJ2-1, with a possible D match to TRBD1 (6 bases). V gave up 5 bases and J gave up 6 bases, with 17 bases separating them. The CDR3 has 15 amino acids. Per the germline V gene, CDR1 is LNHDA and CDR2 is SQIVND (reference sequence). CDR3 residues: CASSLRAGDTNEQFF. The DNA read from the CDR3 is TGTGCCAGTAGTCTCCGGGCAGGGGATACCAATGAG. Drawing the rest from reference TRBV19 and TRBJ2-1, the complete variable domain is DGGITQSPKYLFRKEGQNVTLSCEQNLNHDAMYWYRQDPGQGLRLIYYSQIVNDFQKGDIAEGYSVSREKKESFPLTVTSAQKNPTAFYLCASSLRAGDTNEQFFGPGTRLTVL.

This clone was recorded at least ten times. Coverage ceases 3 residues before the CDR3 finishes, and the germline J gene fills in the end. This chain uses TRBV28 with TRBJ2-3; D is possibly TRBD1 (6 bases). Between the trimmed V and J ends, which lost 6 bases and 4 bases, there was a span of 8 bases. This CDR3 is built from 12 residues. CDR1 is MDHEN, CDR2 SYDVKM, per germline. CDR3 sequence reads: CASRGAPDTQYF. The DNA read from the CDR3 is TGTGCCAGCAGGGGGGCCCCAGATACG.

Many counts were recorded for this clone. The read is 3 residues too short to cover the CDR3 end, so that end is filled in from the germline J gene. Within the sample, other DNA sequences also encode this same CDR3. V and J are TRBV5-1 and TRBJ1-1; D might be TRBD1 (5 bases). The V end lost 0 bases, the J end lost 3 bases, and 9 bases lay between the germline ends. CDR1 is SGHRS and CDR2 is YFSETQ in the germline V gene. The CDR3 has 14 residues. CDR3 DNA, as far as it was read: TGCGCCAGCAGCTTGGTGGGGGGGGACACTGAA. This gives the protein CASSLVGGDTE. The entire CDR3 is CASSLVGGDTEAFF.

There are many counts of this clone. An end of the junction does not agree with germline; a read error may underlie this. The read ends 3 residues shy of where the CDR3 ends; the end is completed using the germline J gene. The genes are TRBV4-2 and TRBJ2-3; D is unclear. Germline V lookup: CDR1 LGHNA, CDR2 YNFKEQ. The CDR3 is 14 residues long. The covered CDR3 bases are TGCGCCAGCAGCCAAGATGCGGCGAAAGATACG. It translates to CASSQDAAKDT. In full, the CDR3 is CASSQDAAKDTQYF.

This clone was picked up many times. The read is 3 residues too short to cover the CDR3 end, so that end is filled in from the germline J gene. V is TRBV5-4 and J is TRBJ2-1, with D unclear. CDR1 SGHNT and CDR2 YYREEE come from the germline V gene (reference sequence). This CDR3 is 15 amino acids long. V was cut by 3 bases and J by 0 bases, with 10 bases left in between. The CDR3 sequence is CASSYAASSYNEQFF. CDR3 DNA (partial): TGTGCCAGCAGCTACGCGGCCAGCTCCTACAATGAG. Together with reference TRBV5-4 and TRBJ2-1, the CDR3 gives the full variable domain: ETGVTQSPTHLIKTRGQQVTLRCSSQSGHNTVSWYQQALGQGPQFIFQYYREEENGRGNFPPRFSGLQFPNYSSELNVNALELDDSALYLCASSYAASSYNEQFFGPGTRLTVL.

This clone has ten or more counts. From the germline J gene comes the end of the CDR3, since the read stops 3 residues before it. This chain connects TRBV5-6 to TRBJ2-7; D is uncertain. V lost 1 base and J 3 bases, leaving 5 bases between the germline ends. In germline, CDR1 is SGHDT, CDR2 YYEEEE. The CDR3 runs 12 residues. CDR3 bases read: TGTGCCAGCAGCTTGTCGGTCTACGAG. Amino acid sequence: CASSLSVYE. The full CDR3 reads CASSLSVYEQYF.

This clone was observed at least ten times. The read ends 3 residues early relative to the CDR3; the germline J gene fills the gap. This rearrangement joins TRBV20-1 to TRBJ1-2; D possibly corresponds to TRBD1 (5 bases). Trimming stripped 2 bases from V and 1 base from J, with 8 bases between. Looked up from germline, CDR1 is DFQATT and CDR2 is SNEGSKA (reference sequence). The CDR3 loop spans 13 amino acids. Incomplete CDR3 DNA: TGCAGTGCTAGATTGCAGGGTAACTATGGC. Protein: CSARLQGNYG. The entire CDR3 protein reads CSARLQGNYGYTF.

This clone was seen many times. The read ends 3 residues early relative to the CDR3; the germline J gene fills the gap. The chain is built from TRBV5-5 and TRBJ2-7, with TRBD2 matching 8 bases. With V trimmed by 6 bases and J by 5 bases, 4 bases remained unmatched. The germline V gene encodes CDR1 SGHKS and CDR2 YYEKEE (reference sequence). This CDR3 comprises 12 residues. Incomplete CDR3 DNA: TGTGCCAGCACCCCGGGGGGGGACGAG. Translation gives CASTPGGDE. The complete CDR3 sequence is CASTPGGDEQYF.

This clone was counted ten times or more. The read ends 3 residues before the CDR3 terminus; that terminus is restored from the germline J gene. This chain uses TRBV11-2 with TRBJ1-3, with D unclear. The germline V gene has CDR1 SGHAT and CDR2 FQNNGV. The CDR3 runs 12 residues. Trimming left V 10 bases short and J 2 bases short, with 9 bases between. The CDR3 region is CATPRAGNTIYF. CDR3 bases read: TGTGCCACACCCCGGGCTGGAAACACC.

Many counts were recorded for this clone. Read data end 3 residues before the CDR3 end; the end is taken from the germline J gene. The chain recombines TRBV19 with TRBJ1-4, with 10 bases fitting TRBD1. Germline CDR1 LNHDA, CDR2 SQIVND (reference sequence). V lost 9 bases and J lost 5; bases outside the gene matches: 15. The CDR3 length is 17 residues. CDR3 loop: CASQRRRGQGLNEKLFF. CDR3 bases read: TGTGCCAGCCAGCGACGGAGGGGACAGGGGCTGAATGAAAAA.

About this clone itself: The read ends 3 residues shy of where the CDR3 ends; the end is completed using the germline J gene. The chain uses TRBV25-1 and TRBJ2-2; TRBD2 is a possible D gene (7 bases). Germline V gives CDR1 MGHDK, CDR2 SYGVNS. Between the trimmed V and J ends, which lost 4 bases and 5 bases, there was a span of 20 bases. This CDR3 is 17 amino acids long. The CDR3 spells CASSAPGRSRGTGELFF. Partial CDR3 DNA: TGTGCCAGCAGTGCCCCCGGGAGGAGCAGGGGTACCGGGGAG.

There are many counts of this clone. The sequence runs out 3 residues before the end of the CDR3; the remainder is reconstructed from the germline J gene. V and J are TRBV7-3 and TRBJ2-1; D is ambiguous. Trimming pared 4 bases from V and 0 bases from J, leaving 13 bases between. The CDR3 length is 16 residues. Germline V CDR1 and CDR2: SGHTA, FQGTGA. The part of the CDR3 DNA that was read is TGTGCCAGCAGCTCCTTTCCCTATAGCTCCTACAATGAG. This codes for CASSSFPYSSYNE. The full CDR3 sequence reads CASSSFPYSSYNEQFF.